These 8 T cell receptor beta chains came from one sample sequenced in a study of blood T cell repertoires in COVID-19. Some clones are missing from TCRdb's copy, which holds only in-frame ones; the method was immunoSEQ multiplex PCR. This table holds about 300,000 clones, 89% found once. Sequencing was performed on PBMCs or T cells enriched from blood (not recorded which). These receptors came from a woman aged 45-65 years who had been exposed to COVID-19.

V is TRBV5-1 and J is TRBJ1-1, with D uncertain. V lost 2 bases, J lost 3 bases, and 17 bases lay in between. The germline CDR1 and CDR2 sequences are SGHRS and YFSETQ. The CDR3 is made up of 16 amino acids. CDR3 in amino acids: CASSFGSWVGYTEAFF. In nucleotides, the CDR3 is TGCGCCAGCAGCTTTGGGAGTTGGGTTGGCTACACTGAAGCTTTCTTT.

The chain has TRBV10-3 and TRBJ1-1; a weak D match, TRBD1 (6 bases). Per germline, CDR1 ENHRY and CDR2 SYGVKD. The CDR3 is 15 residues long. The V gene lost 2 bases and the J gene lost 4 bases, with 14 bases spanning the gap. The CDR3 coding sequence is TGTGCCATCAGTGAGAAGAGGGGGAAAGGCACTGAAGCTTTCTTT. Protein: CAISEKRGKGTEAFF.

V usage is TRBV28 and J usage is TRBJ2-6, with 7 bases fitting TRBD1. V shed 5 bases and J 0 bases; nucleotides not matched to a gene: 10. The CDR3 is 18 residues long. Germline CDR1 and CDR2: MDHEN and SYDVKM. The CDR3 region is CASSKTGRSLSGANVLTF. As DNA, the CDR3 is TGTGCCAGCAGTAAGACAGGGAGATCCCTCTCTGGGGCCAACGTCCTGACTTTC. The full variable domain, its missing parts supplied by reference TRBV28 and TRBJ2-6, is DVKVTQSSRYLVKRTGEKVFLECVQDMDHENMFWYRQDPGLGLRLIYFSYDVKMKEKGDIPEGYSVSREKKERFSLILESASTNQTSMYLCASSKTGRSLSGANVLTFGAGSRLTVL.

This clone showed up just once. The chain has TRBV7-9 and TRBJ2-1; D not resolved. Trimming took 4 bases from V and 7 from J, leaving 8 bases between them. This CDR3 is built from 12 residues. CDR1 and CDR2 from the germline V gene are SEHNR and FQNEAQ (reference sequence). The CDR3 loop is CASSSARNEQFF. In DNA, the CDR3 is TGTGCCAGCAGCTCGGCTAGGAATGAGCAGTTCTTC. Supplemented by reference TRBV7-9 and TRBJ2-1, the full variable domain reads DTGVSQNPRHKITKRGQNVTFRCDPISEHNRLYWYRQTLGQGPEFLTYFQNEAQLEKSRLLSDRFSAERPKGSFSTLEIQRTEQGDSAMYLCASSSARNEQFFGPGTRLTVL.

The sample holds one count of this clone. This chain links TRBV19 with TRBJ1-6, with 10 bases aligning to TRBD1. Trimming cost V 11 bases and J 10 bases; bases outside gene matches: 14. CDR1 is LNHDA, CDR2 SQIVND, per germline (reference sequence). This CDR3 is built from 15 residues. CDR3 nucleotides: TGTGCCTGTTCGACCGGGACAGGGGTAGGGTCACCCCTCCACTTT. Its translation: CACSTGTGVGSPLHF.

Here the CDR3 DNA reads TGTGCCAGCAGCTCCTACCTCGGACAGGCCAGTTATAATTCACCCCTCCACTTT. This encodes CASSSYLGQASYNSPLHF. The J gene is TRBJ1-6, the V gene TRBV7-8, with 7 bases aligning to TRBD1. Trimming at V came to 4 bases and at J to 4 bases, leaving 13 bases not matched to a gene. This CDR3 contains 18 residues. Germline V gives CDR1 SGHVS, CDR2 FQNEAQ.

This chain joins TRBV28 and TRBJ2-1; 10 nucleotides agree with TRBD1. Germline-derived CDR1 and CDR2 are MDHEN and SYDVKM. V was clipped by 0 bases and J by 7 bases; unmatched bases: 12. The CDR3 has 18 amino acids. CDR3 in DNA: TGTGCCAGCAGTTTATGGCCTTCCGGGACAGGGGATACTAATGAGCAGTTCTTC. This gives the protein CASSLWPSGTGDTNEQFF.

A few counts support this clone. This chain joins TRBV7-2 and TRBJ1-2; D perhaps matches TRBD1 (5 bases). The germline V gene encodes CDR1 SGHTA and CDR2 FQGNSA. The V and J ends lost 1 base and 3 bases respectively, with 12 bases between them. The CDR3 length is 15 residues. CDR3 sequence: CASSLDQGFDYGYTF. The CDR3 region has the DNA TGTGCCAGCAGCTTAGATCAGGGTTTTGACTATGGCTACACCTTC. The full variable domain, rest sourced from reference TRBV7-2 and TRBJ1-2, is GAGVSQSPSNKVTEKGKDVELRCDPISGHTALYWYRQSLGQGLEFLIYFQGNSAPDKSGLPSDRFSAERTGGSVSTLTIQRTQQEDSAVYLCASSLDQGFDYGYTFGSGTRLTVV.